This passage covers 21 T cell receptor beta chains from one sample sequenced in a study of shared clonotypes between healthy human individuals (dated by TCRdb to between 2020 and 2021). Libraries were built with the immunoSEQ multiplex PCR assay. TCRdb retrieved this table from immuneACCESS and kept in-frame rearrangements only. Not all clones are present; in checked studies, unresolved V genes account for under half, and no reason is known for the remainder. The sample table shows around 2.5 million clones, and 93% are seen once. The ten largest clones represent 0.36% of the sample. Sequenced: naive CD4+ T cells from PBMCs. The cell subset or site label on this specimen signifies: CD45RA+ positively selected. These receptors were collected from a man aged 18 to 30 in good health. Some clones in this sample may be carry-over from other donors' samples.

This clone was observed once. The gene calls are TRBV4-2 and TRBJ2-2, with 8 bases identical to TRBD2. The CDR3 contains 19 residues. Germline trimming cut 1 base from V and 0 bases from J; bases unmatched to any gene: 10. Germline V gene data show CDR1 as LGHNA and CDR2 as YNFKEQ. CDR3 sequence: CASSQAGGPSGPNTGELFF. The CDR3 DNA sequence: TGTGCCAGCAGCCAAGCGGGGGGCCCTAGCGGGCCGAACACCGGGGAGCTGTTTTTT.

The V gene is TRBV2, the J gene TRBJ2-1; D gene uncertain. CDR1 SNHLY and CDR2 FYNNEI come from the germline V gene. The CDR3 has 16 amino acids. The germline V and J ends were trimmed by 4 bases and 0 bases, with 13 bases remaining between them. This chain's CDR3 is CASSGTAASSYNEQFF. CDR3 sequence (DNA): TGTGCCAGCAGTGGGACGGCTGCGAGCTCCTACAATGAGCAGTTCTTC.

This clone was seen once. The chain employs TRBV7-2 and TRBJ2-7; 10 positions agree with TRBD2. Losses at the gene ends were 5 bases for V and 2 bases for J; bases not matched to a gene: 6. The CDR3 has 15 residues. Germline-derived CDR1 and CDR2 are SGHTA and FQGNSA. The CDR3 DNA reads TGTGCCAGCAGCAGAACTAGCGGGGATACCTACGAGCAGTACTTC. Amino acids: CASSRTSGDTYEQYF. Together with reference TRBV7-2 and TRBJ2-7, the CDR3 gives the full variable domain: GAGVSQSPSNKVTEKGKDVELRCDPISGHTALYWYRQSLGQGLEFLIYFQGNSAPDKSGLPSDRFSAERTGGSVSTLTIQRTQQEDSAVYLCASSRTSGDTYEQYFGPGTRLTVT.

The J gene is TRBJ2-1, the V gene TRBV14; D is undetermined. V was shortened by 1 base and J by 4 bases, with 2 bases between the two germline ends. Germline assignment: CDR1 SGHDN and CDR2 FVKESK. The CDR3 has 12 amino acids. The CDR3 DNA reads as TGTGCCAGCAGCCAAGTTTACAATGAGCAGTTCTTC. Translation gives CASSQVYNEQFF.

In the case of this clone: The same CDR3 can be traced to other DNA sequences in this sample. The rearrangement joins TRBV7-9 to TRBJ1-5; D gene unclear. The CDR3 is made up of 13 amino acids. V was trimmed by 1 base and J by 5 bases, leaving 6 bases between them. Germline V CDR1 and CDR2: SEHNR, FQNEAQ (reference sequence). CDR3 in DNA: TGTGCCAGCAGCTTAGTTGGGGATCAGCCCCAGCATTTT. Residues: CASSLVGDQPQHF.

CDR3 sequence (DNA): TGTGCCAGCAGCTTAACGGGGACAGGGGTCACCGGGGAGCTGTTTTTT. Amino acid sequence: CASSLTGTGVTGELFF. The V gene is TRBV7-3, the J gene TRBJ2-2, with 10 bases that match TRBD1. With 0 bases clipped from V and 4 bases from J, the junction kept 2 bases outside the gene matches. This CDR3 contains 16 residues. Germline-derived CDR1 and CDR2 are SGHTA and FQGTGA.

DNA of the CDR3: TGCAGCGTTGCGATGCCGAGCTCCTACGAGCAGTACTTC. Residues: CSVAMPSSYEQYF. The chain has TRBV29-1 and TRBJ2-7, with D uncertain. Germline CDR1 is SQVTM and CDR2 is ANQGSEA. The CDR3 runs to 13 residues. Deletions cut 4 bases from V and 0 bases from J, with 10 bases between.

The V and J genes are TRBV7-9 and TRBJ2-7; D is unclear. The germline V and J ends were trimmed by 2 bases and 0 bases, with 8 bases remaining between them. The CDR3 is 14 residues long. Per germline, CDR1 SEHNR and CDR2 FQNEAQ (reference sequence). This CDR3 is CASSLSAHSYEQYF. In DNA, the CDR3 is TGTGCCAGCAGCTTATCGGCTCACTCCTACGAGCAGTACTTC.

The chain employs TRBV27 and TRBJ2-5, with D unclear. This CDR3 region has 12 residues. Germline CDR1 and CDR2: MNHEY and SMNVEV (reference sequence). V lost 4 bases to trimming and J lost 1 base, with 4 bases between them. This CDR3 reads CASSSAQETQYF. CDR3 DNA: TGTGCCAGCAGTTCGGCCCAAGAGACCCAGTACTTC.

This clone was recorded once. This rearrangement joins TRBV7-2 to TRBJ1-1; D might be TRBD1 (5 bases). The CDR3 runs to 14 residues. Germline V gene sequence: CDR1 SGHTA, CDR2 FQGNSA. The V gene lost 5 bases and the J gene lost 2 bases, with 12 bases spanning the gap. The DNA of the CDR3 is TGTGCCAGCAGCCCCATGGGGGGAAACACTGAAGCTTTCTTT. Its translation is CASSPMGGNTEAFF.

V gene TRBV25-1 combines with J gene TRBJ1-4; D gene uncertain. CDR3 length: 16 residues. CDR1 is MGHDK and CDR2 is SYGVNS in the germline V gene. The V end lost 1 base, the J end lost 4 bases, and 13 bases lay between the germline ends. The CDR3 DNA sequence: TGTGCCAGCAGTGAATTTGAGGGAACGGTTAATGAAAAACTGTTTTTT. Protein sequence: CASSEFEGTVNEKLFF.

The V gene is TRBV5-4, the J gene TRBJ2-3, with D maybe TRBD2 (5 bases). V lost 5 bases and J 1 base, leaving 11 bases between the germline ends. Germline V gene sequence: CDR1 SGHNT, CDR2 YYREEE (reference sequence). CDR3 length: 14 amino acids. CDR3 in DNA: TGTGCCAGCAGTCCGCCCGGGGGCACAGATACGCAGTATTTT. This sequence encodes CASSPPGGTDTQYF. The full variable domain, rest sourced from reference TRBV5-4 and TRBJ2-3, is ETGVTQSPTHLIKTRGQQVTLRCSSQSGHNTVSWYQQALGQGPQFIFQYYREEENGRGNFPPRFSGLQFPNYSSELNVNALELDDSALYLCASSPPGGTDTQYFGPGTRLTVL.

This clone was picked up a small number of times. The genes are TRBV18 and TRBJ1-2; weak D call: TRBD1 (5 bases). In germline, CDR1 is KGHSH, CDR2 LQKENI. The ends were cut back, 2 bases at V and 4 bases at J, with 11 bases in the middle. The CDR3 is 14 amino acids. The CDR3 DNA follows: TGTGCCAGCTCACCAGAAACAGGCATCTATGGCTACACCTTC. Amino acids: CASSPETGIYGYTF.

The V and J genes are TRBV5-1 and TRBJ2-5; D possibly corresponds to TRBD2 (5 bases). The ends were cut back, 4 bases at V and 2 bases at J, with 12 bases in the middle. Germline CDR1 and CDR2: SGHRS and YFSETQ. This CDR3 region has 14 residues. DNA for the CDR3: TGCGCCAGCAGCCCCCCGGGATCTCAAGAGACCCAGTACTTC. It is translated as CASSPPGSQETQYF. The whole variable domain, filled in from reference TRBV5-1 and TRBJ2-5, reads KAGVTQTPRYLIKTRGQQVTLSCSPISGHRSVSWYQQTPGQGLQFLFEYFSETQRNKGNFPGRFSGRQFSNSRSEMNVSTLELGDSALYLCASSPPGSQETQYFGPGTRLLVL.

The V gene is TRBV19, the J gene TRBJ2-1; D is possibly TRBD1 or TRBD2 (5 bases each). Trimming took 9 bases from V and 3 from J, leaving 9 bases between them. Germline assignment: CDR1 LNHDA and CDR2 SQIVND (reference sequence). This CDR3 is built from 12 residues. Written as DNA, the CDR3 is TGTGCCAGCCAGAGGGGCTACAATGAGCAGTTCTTC. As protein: CASQRGYNEQFF.

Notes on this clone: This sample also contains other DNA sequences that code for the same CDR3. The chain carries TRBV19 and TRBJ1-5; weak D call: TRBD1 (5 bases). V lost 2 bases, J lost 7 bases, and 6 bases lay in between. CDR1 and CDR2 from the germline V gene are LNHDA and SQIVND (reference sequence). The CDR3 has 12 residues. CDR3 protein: CASSIRTQPQHF. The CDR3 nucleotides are TGTGCCAGTAGTATAAGGACACAGCCCCAGCATTTT.

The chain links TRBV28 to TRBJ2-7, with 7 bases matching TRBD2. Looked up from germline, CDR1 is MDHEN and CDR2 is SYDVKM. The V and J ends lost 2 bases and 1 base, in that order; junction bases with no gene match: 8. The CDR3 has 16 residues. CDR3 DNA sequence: TGTGCCAGCAGTTTACCCCATGGAGCGGGATCCTACGAGCAGTACTTC. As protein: CASSLPHGAGSYEQYF.

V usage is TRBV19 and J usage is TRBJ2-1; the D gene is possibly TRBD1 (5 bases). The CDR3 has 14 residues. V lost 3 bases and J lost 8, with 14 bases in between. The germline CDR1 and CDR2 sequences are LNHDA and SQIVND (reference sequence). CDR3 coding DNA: TGTGCCAGTAGTATGGGGCAGGAAAGGGATGAGCAGTTCTTC. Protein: CASSMGQERDEQFF.

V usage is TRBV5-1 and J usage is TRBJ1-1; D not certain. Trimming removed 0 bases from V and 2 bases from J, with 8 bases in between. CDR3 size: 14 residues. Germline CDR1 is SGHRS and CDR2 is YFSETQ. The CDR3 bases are TGCGCCAGCAGCTTGGATGGTATTAACACTGAAGCTTTCTTT. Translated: CASSLDGINTEAFF.

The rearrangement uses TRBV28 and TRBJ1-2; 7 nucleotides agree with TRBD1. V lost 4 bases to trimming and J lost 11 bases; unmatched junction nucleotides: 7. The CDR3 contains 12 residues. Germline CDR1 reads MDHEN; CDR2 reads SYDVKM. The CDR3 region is CASSSPDRSYTF. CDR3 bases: TGTGCCAGCAGTTCCCCGGACAGGAGTTACACCTTC.

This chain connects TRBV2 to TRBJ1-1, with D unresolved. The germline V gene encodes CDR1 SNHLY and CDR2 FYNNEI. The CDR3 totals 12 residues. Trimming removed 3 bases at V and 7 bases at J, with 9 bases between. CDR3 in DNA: TGTGCCAGCAGTGAGAGGGCAGTTGAAGCTTTCTTT. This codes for CASSERAVEAFF.